Presented here are 4 T cell receptor beta chains from one specimen sequenced in a study of blood T cell repertoires in COVID-19. The data were produced by immunoSEQ multiplex PCR, yet TCRdb's version contains in-frame clones alone and is incomplete. The sample comprises around 140,000 clones, over 70% of which are singletons, and approximately 6.5% rests with the top ten. Sample: peripheral blood. The source is an older man with acute or convalescent COVID-19.

The sample holds one count of this clone. The V and J genes are TRBV6-5 and TRBJ1-4; no clear D gene. Trimming pared 5 bases from V and 0 bases from J, leaving 10 bases between. The germline gives CDR1 MNHEY, CDR2 SVGAGI. This CDR3 is 15 amino acids long. The CDR3 reads CASSPVLTTNEKLFF. Written as DNA, the CDR3 is TGTGCCAGCAGTCCGGTACTAACAACTAATGAAAAACTGTTTTTT.

The V and J genes are TRBV18 and TRBJ2-7; tentative D call: TRBD1 (6 bases). Germline CDR1 is KGHSH and CDR2 is LQKENI. The length of the CDR3 is 17 residues. The V and J ends lost 3 bases and 1 base respectively, with 19 bases between them. This CDR3 reads CASSPYRARDNSYEQYF. The CDR3 DNA sequence: TGTGCCAGCTCACCGTACAGGGCCCGCGATAATTCCTACGAGCAGTACTTC.

The genes are TRBV13 and TRBJ1-5, with TRBD1 identical over 7 bases. This CDR3 has 18 amino acids. The V segment lost 0 bases and the J segment 0 bases; nucleotides outside the gene matches: 8. CDR1 PRHDT and CDR2 FYEKMQ come from the germline V gene (reference sequence). The DNA for the CDR3 is TGTGCCAGCAGCTTAGGCCGGCCGACAGGGACTAGCAATCAGCCCCAGCATTTT. Protein product: CASSLGRPTGTSNQPQHF.

The rearrangement joins TRBV28 to TRBJ2-7, with 8 bases that match TRBD2. Unmatched junction bases numbered 2, after V lost 10 bases and J lost 3 bases. CDR1 is MDHEN, CDR2 SYDVKM, per germline. This CDR3 is built from 11 residues. CDR3 region: CATTSGYEQYF. In DNA form, the CDR3 reads TGTGCCACCACTAGCGGCTACGAGCAGTACTTC.